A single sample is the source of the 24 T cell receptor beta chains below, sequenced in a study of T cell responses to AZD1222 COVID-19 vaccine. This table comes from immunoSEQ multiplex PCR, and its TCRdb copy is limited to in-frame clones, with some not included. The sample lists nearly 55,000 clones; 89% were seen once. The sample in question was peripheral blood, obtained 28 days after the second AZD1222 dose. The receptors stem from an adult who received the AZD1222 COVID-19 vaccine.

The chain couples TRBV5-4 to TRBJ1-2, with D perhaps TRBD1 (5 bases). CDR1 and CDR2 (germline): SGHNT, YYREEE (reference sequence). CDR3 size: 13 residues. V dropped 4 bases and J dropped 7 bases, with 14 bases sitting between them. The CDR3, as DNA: TGTGCCAGCAGCACCACAGGTGGTGGTGGCTACACCTTC. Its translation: CASSTTGGGGYTF.

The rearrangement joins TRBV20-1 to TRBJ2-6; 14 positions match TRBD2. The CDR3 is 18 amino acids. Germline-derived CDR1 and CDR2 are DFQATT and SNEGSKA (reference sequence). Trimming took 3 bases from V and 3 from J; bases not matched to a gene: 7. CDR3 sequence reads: CSASRGLAGGGGANVLTF. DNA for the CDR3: TGCAGTGCTAGTAGAGGACTAGCGGGAGGAGGTGGGGCCAACGTCCTGACTTTC.

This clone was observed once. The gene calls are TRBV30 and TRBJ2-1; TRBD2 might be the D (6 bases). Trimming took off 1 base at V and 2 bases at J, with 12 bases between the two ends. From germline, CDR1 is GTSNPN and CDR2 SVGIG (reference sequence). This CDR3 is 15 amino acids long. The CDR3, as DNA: TGTGCCTGGAGTGGGTTAGCGGAGGCCTACAATGAGCAGTTCTTC. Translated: CAWSGLAEAYNEQFF.

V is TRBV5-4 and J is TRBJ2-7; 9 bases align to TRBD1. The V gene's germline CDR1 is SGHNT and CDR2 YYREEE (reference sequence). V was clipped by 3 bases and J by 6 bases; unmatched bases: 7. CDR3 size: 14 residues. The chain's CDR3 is CASSSGTGSPEQYF. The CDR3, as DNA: TGTGCCAGCAGCTCCGGGACAGGGTCACCCGAGCAGTACTTC.

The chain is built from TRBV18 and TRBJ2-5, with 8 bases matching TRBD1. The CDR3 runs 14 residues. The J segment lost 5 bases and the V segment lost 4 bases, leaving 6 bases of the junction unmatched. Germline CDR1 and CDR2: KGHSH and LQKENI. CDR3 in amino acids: CASSLGQAPETQYF. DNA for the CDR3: TGTGCCAGCTCACTGGGACAGGCTCCTGAGACCCAGTACTTC. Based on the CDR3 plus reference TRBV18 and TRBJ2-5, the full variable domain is NAGVMQNPRHLVRRRGQEARLRCSPMKGHSHVYWYRQLPEEGLKFMVYLQKENIIDESGMPKERFSAEFPKEGPSILRIQQVVRGDSAAYFCASSLGQAPETQYFGPGTRLLVL.

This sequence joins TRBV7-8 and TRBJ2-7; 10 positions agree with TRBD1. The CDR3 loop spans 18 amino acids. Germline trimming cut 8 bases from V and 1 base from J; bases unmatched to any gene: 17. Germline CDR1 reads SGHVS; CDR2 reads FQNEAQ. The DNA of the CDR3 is TGTGCCAGCCAGACAGGGGGCGCTGGGAGTGCGAGGTCCTACGAGCAGTACTTC. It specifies CASQTGGAGSARSYEQYF. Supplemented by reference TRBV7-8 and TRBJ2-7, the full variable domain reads GAGVSQSPRYKVAKRGQDVALRCDPISGHVSLFWYQQALGQGPEFLTYFQNEAQLDKSGLPSDRFFAERPEGSVSTLKIQRTQQEDSAVYLCASQTGGAGSARSYEQYFGPGTRLTVT.

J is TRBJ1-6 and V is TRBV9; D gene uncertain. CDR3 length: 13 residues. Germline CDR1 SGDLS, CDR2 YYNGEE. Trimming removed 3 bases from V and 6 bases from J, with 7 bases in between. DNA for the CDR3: TGTGCCAGCAGCGGCGAGGGTAATTCACCCCTCCACTTT. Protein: CASSGEGNSPLHF.

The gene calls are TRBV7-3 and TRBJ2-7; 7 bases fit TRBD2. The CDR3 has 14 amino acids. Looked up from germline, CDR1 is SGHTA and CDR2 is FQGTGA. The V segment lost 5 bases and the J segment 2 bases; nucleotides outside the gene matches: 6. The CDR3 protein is CASSAGTTPYEQYF. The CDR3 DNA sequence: TGTGCCAGCAGCGCCGGGACTACCCCCTACGAGCAGTACTTC.

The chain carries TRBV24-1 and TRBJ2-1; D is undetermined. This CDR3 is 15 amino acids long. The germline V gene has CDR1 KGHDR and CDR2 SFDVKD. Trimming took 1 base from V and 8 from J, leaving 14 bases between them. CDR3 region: CATSDFRQSHDEQFF. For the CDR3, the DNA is TGTGCCACCAGTGATTTCAGGCAGTCCCACGATGAGCAGTTCTTC.

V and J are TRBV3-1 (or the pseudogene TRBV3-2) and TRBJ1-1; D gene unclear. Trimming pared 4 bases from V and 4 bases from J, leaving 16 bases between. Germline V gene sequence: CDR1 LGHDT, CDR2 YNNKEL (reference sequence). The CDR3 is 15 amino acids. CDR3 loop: CASSPTGRLSTEAFF. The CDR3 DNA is TGTGCCAGCAGCCCAACCGGTAGGTTGAGCACTGAAGCTTTCTTT.

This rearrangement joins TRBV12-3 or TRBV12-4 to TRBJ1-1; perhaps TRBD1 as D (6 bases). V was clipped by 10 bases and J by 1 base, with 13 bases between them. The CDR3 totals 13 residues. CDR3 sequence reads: CANRAGENTEAFF. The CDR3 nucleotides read TGTGCCAACAGGGCGGGGGAGAACACTGAAGCTTTCTTT.

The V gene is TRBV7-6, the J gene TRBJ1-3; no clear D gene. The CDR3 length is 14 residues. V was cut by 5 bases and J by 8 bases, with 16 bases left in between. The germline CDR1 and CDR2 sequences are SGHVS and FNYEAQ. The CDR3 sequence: CASSPSSKRDTIYF. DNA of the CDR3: TGTGCCAGCAGCCCTTCGTCGAAACGGGACACCATATATTTT.

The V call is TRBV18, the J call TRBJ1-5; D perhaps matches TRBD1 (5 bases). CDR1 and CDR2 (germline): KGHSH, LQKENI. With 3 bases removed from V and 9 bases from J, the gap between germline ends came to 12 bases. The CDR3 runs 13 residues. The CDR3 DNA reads TGTGCCAGCTCACCCGGAGGGGATCGGCCCCAGCATTTT. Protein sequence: CASSPGGDRPQHF.

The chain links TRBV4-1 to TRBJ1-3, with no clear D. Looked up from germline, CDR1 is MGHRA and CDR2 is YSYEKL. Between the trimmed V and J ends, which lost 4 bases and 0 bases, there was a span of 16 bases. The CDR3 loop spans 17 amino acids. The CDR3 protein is CASSLRAGSSSGNTIYF. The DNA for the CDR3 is TGCGCCAGCAGCCTTAGGGCGGGGTCAAGCTCTGGAAACACCATATATTTT.

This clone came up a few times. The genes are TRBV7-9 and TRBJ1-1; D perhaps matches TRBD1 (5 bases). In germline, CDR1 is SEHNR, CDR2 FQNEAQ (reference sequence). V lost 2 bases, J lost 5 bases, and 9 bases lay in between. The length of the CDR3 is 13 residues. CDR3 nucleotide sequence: TGTGCCAGCAGCTTATTTGGGGGAACTGAAGCTTTCTTT. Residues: CASSLFGGTEAFF.

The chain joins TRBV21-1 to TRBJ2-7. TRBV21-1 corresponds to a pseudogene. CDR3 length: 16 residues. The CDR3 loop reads CASSKEGGWNSYEQYF. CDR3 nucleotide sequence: TGTGCCAGCAGCAAAGAGGGGGGTTGGAACTCCTACGAGCAGTACTTC.

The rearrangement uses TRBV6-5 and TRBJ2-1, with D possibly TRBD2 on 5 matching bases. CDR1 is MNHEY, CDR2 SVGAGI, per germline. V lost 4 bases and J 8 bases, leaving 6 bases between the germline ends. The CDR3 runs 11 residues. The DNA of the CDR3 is TGTGCCAGCAGTTTGGAGGATGAGCAGTTCTTC. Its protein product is CASSLEDEQFF.

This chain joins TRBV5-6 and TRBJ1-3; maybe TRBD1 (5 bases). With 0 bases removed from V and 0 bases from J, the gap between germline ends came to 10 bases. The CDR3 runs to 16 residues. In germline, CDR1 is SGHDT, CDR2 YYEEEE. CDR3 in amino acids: CASSLAQALSGNTIYF. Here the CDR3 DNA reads TGTGCCAGCAGCTTGGCACAGGCACTCTCTGGAAACACCATATATTTT.

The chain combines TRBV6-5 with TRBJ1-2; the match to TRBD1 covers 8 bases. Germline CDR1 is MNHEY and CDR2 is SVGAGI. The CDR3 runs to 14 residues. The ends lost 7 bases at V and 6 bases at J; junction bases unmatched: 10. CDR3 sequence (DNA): TGTGCCAGCAACCCGCCAGGGGGCGCGGATGGCTACACCTTC. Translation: CASNPPGGADGYTF.

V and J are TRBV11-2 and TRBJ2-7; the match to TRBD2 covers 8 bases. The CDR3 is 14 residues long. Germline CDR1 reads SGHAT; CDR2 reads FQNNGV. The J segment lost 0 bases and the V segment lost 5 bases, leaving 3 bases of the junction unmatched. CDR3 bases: TGTGCCAGCAGCCTCAGCGGGAGCTCCTACGAGCAGTACTTC. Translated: CASSLSGSSYEQYF.

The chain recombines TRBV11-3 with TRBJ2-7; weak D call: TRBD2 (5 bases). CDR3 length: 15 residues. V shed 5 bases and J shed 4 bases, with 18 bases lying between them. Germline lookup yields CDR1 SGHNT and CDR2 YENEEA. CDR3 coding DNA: TGTGCCAGCAGCCCGCGAGAGGGTAGCGTGTACGAGCAGTACTTC. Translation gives CASSPREGSVYEQYF.

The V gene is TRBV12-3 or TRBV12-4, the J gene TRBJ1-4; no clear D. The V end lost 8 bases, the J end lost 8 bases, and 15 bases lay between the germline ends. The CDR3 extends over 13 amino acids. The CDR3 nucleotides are TGTGCCAGCCTAAAGGACTCCGGGGAAAAACTGTTTTTT. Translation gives CASLKDSGEKLFF.

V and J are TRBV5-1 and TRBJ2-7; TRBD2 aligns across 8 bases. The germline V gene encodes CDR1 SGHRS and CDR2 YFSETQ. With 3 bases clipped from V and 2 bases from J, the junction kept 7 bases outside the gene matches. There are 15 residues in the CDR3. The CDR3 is CASSSTSEFAYEQYF. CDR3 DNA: TGCGCCAGCAGCTCGACTAGCGAGTTTGCCTACGAGCAGTACTTC.

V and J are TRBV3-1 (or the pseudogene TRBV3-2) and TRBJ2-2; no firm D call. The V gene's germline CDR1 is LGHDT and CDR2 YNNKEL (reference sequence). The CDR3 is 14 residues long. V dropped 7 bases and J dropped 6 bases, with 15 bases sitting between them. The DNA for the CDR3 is TGTGCCAGCACCGAAGGTGGTTTTTCCGGGGAGCTGTTTTTT. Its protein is CASTEGGFSGELFF.